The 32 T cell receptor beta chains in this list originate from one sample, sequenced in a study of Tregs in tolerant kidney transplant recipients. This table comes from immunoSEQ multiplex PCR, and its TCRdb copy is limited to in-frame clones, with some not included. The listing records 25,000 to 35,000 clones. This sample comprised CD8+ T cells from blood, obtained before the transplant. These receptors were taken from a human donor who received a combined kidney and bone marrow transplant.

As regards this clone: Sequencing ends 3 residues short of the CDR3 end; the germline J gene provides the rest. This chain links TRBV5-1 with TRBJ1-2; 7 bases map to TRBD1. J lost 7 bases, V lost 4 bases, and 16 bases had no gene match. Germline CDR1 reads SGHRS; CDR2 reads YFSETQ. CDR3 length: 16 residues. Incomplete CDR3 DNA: TGCGCCAGCAGCACCACCGGGACAGAGTTAACTTTTGGC. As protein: CASSTTGTELTFG. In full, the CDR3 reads CASSTTGTELTFGYTF.

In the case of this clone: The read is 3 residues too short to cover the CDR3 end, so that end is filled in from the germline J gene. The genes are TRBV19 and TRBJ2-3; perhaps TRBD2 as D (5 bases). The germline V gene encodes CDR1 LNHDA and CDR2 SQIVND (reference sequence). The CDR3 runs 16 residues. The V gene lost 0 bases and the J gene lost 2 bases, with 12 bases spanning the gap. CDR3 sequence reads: CASSIDPRGYTDTQYF. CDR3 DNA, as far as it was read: TGTGCCAGTAGTATAGATCCCCGGGGATACACAGATACG. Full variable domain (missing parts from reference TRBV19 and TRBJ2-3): DGGITQSPKYLFRKEGQNVTLSCEQNLNHDAMYWYRQDPGQGLRLIYYSQIVNDFQKGDIAEGYSVSREKKESFPLTVTSAQKNPTAFYLCASSIDPRGYTDTQYFGPGTRLTVL.

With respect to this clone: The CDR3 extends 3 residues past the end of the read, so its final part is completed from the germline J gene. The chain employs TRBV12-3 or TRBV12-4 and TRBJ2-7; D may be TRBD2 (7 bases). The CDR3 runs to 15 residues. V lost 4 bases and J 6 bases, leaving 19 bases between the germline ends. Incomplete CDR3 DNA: TGTGCCAGCAGTTCCTTCGACTGGGGGGGCTCCGAG. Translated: CASSSFDWGGSE. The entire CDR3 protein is CASSSFDWGGSEQYF.

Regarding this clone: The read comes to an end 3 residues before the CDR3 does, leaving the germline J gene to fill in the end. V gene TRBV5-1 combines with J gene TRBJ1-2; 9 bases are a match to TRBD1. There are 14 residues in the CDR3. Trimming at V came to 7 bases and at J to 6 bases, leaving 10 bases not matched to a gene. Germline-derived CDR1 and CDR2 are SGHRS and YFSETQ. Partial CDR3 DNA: TGCGCCAGCCAAGTAGGACAGGGGCCGGATGGC. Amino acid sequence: CASQVGQGPDG. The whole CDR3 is CASQVGQGPDGYTF.

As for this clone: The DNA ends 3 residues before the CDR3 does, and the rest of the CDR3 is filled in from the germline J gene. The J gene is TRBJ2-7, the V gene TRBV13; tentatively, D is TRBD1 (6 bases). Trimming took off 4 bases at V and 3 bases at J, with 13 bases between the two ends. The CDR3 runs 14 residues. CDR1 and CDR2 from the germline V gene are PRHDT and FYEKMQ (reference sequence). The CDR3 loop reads CASSSRDIHYEQYF. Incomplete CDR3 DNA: TGTGCCAGCAGCTCCCGGGACATTCACTACGAG.

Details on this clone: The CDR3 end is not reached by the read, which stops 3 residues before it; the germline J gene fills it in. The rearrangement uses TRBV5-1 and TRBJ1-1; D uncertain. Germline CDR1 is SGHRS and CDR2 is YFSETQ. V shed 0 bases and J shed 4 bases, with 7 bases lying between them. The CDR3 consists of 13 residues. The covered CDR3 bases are TGCGCCAGCAGCTTGGAAGCAAGCACTGAA. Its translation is CASSLEASTE. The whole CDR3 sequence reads CASSLEASTEAFF.

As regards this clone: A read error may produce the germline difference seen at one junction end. The sequenced CDR3 bases are TGTGCCAACAGTTACCCTCCTACTCGTGACTCCTACGAG. Amino acids: CANSYPPTRDSYE. The CDR3, in full, reads CANSYPPTRDSYEQYF. The rearrangement joins TRBV6-2 or TRBV6-3 to TRBJ2-7; D is undetermined. The read falls 3 residues short of the CDR3 end, and the missing part is taken from the germline J gene. Germline V gene sequence: CDR1 MNHEY, CDR2 SVGEGT. CDR3 length: 16 amino acids.

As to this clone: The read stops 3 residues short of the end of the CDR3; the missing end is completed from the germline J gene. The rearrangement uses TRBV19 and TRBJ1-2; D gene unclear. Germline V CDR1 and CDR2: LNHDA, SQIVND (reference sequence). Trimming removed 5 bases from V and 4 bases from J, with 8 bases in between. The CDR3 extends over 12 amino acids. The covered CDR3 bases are TGTGCCAGTAGTCCGCAGGCCTATGGC. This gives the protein CASSPQAYG. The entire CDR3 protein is CASSPQAYGYTF.

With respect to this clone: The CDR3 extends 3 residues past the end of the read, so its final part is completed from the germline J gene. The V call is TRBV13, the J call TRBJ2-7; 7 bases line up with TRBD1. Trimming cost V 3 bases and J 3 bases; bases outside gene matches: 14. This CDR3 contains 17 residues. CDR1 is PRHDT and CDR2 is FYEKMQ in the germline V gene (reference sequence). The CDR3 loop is CASSFTTGMLKNYEQYF. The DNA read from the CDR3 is TGTGCCAGCAGCTTTACGACAGGGATGTTGAAGAACTACGAG.

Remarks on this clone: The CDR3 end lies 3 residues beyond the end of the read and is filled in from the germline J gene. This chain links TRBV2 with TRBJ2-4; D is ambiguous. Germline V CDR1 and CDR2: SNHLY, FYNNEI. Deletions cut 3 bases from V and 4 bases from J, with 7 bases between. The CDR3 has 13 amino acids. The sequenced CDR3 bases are TGTGCCAGCAGTGATAAGCTAAAAAACATT. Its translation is CASSDKLKNI. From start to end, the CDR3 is CASSDKLKNIQYF.

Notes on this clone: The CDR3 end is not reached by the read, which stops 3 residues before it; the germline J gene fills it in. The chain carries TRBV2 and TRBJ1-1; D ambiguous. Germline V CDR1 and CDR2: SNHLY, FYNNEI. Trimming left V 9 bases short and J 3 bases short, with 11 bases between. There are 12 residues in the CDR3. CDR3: CARARAYTEAFF. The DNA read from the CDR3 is TGTGCCAGAGCAAGGGCATACACTGAA.

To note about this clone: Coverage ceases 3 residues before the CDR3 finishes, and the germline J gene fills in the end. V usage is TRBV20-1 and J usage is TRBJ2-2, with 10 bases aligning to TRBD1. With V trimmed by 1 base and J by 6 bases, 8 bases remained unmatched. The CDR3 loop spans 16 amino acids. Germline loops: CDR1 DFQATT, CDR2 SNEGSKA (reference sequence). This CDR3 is CSARGFGTGVPGELFF. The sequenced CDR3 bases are TGCAGTGCTAGAGGATTCGGGACAGGGGTACCCGGGGAG.

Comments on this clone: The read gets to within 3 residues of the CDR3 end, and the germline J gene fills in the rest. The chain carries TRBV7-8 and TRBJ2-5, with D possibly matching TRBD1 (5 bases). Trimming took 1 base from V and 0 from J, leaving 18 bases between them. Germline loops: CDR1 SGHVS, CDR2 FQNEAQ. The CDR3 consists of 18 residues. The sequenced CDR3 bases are TGTGCCAGCAGCTTAGTAAACCTGCAGACAGATTACCAAGAGACC. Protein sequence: CASSLVNLQTDYQET. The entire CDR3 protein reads CASSLVNLQTDYQETQYF.

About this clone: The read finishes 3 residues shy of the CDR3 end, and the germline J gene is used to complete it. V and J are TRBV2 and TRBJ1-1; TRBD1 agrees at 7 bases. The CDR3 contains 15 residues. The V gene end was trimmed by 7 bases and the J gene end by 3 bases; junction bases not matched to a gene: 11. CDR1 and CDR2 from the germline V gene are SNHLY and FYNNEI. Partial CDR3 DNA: TGTGCCAGCATCGACTCAGCTGACAGGGACACTGAA. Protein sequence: CASIDSADRDTE. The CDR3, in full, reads CASIDSADRDTEAFF.

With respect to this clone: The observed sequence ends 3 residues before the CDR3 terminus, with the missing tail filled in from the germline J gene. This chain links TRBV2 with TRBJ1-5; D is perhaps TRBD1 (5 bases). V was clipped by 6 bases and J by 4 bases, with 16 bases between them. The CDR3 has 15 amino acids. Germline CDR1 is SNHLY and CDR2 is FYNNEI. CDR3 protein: CASRMGGGGNQPQHF. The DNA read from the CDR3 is TGTGCCAGCAGGATGGGTGGGGGGGGGAATCAGCCC.

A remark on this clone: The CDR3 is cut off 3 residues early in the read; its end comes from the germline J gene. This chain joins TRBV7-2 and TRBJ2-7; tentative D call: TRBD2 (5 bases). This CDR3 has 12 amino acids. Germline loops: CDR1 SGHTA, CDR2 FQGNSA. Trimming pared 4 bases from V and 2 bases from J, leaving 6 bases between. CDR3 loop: CASSWTPYEQYF. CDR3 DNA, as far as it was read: TGTGCCAGCAGCTGGACTCCCTACGAG.

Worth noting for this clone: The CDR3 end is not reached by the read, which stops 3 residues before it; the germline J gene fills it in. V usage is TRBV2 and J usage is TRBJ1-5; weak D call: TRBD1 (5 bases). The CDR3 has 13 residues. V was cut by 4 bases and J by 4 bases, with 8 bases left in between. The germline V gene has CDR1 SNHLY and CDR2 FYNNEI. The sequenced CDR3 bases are TGTGCCAGCAGTGGACAGAGAAATCAGCCC. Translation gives CASSGQRNQP. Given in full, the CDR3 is CASSGQRNQPQHF.

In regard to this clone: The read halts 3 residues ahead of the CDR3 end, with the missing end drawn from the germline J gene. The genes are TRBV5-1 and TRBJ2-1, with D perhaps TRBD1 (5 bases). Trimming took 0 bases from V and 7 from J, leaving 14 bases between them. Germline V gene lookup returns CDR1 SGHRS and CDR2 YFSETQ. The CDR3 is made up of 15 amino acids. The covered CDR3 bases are TGCGCCAGCAGCTTGGATGGGGCAGGTGAGAATGAG. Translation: CASSLDGAGENE. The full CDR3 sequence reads CASSLDGAGENEQFF.

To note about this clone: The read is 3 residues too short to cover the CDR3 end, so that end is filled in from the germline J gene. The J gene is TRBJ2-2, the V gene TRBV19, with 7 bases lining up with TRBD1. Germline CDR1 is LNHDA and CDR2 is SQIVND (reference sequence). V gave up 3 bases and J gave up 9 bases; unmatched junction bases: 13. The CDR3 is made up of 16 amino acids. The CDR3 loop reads CASSITGVYYQRELFF. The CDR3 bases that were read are TGTGCCAGTAGTATTACAGGGGTCTACTATCAACGGGAG.

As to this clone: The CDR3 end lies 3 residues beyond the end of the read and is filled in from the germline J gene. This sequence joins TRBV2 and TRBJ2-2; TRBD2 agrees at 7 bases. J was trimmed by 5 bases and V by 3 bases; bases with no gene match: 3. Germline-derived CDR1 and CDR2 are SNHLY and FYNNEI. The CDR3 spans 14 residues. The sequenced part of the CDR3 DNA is TGTGCCAGCAGTGAGACTAGCATGACCGGGGAG. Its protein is CASSETSMTGE. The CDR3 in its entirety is CASSETSMTGELFF.

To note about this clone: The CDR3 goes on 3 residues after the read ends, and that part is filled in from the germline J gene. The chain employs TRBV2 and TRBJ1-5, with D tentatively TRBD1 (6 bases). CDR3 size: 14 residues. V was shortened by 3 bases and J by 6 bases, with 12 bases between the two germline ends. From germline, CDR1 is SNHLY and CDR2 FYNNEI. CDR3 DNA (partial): TGTGCCAGCAGTGACCAACAGGGCGGTCAGCCC. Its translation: CASSDQQGGQP. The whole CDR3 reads CASSDQQGGQPQHF.

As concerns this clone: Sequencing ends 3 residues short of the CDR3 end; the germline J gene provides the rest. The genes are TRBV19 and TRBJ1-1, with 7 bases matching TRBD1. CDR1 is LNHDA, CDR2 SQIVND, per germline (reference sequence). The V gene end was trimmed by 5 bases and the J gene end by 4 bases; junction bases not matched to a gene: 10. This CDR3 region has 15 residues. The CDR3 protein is CASSLRQGVVTEAFF. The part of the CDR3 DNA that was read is TGTGCCAGTAGTCTTCGACAGGGAGTGGTCACTGAA.

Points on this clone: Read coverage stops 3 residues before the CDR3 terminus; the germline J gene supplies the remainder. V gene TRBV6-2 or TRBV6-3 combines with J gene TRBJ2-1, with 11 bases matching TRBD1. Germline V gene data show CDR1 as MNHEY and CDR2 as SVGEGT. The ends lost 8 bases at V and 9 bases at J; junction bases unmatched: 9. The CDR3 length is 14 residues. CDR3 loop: CASGWTGGAVEQFF. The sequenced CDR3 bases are TGTGCCAGCGGATGGACAGGGGGCGCCGTTGAG.

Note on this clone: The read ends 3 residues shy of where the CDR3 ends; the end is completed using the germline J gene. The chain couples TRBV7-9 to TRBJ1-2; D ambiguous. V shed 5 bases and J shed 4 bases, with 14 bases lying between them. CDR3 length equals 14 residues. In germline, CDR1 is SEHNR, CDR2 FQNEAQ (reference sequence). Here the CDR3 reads CASSPAAAGYGYTF. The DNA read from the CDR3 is TGTGCCAGCAGCCCGGCAGCGGCGGGCTATGGC.

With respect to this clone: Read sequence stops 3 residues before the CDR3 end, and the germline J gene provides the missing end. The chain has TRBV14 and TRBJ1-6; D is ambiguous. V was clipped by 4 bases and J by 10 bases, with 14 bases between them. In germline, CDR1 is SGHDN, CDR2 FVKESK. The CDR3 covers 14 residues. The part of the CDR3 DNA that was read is TGTGCCAGCAGCCTCTCATCCGGGTTCTCACCC. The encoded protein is CASSLSSGFSP. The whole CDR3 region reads CASSLSSGFSPLHF.

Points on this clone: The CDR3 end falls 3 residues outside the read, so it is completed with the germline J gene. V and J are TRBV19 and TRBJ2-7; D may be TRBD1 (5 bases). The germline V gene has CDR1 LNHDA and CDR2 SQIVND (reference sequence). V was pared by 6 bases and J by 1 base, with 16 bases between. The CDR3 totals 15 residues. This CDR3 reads CASRDRGLSSYEQYF. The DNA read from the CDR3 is TGTGCCAGTAGGGATAGGGGCCTGTCATCCTACGAG.

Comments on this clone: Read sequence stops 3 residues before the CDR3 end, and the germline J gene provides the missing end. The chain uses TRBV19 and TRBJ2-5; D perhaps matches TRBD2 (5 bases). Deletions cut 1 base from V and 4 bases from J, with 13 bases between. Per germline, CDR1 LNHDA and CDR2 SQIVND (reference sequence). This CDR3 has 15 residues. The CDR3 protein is CASSIALTGSETQYF. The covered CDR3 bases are TGTGCCAGTAGTATAGCCCTTACGGGGTCAGAGACC.

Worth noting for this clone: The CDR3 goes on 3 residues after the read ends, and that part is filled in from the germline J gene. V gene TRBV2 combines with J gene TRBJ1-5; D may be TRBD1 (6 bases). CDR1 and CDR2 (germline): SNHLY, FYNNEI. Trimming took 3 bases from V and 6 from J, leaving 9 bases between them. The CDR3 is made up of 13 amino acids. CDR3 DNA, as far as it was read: TGTGCCAGCAGTGAGCCAGGGGCTCAGCCC. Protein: CASSEPGAQP. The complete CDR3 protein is CASSEPGAQPQHF.

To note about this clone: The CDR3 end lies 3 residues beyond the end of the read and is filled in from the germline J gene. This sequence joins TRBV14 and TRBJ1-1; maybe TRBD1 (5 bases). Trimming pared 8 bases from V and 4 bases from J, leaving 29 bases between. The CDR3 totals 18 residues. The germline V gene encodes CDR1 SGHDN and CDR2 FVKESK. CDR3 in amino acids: CASRPQGFEKGKGTEAFF. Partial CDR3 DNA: TGTGCCAGCCGTCCACAAGGGTTCGAGAAGGGGAAAGGCACTGAA.

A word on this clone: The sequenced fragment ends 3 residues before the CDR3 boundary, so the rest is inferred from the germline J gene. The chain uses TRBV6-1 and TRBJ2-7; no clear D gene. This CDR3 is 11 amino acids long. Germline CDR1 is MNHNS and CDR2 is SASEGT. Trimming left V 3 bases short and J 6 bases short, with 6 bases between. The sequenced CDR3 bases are TGTGCCAGCAGTGATTTGCGCGAG. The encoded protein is CASSDLRE. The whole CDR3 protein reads CASSDLREQYF.

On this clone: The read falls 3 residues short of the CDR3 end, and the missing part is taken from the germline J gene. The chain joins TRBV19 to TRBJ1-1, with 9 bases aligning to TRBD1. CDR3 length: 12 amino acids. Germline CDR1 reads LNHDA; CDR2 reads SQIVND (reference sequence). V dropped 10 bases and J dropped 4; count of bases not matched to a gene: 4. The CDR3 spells CATTGGGTEAFF. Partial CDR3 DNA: TGTGCCACCACAGGGGGCGGCACTGAA.

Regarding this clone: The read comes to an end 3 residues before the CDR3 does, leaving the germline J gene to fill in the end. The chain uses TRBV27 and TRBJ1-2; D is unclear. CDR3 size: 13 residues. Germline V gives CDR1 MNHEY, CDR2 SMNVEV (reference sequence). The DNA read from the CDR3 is TGTGCCAGCAGTGTAATCCCCCCTCTAGGC. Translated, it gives CASSVIPPLG. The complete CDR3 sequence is CASSVIPPLGYTF.